The rows below give T cell receptor beta chains drawn from one sample of a study of T cells after yellow fever vaccination. Via MiXCR, TCRdb re-called the 5' RACE reads, giving one row per CDR3 protein. In the table there are around 330,000 distinct CDR3 sequences, around 3.6% of which are singletons. Material: PBMCs, obtained on the day of the yellow fever booster vaccination. The receptor source for this set is a man aged 18 to 29 who received the YFV17D yellow fever vaccine. The CDR3 runs from the conserved cysteine through the conserved F or W. The order of the fields is V gene, CDR3 length, clone size, J gene, D gene, CDR3 DNA, CDR3 protein. The D gene is left open where the match is weak. The size entry is marked missing in some rows and otherwise reads once, few, many or a size class.

>TRBV7-9|17|many|TRBJ1-6|.
TGTGCCAGCAGCTCACTCAAATTCCAGGGTATTAATTCACCCCTCCACTTT
CASSSLKFQGINSPLHF
>TRBV3-1|14|.|TRBJ1-2|.
TGTGCCAGCAGCCAAGTATCAGGGAAAGGCGGCTACACCTTC
CASSQVSGKGGYTF
>TRBV11-2|13|.|TRBJ2-5|.
TGTGCCAGCAGCTGGAGCGAATTAGAGACCCAGTACTTC
CASSWSELETQYF
>TRBV11-1|16|many|TRBJ2-3|TRBD1
TGTGCCAGCAGCGTAGGGATCAACAGGGGAACAGATACGCAGTATTTT
CASSVGINRGTDTQYF
>TRBV5-6|11|few|TRBJ2-4|.
TGTGCCAGCAGCTTCCGGGCAGATCAGTACTTC
CASSFRADQYF
>TRBV5-6|15|many|TRBJ2-1|TRBD2
TGTGCCAGCACCCGATTAGGGACTAGCGCGGGTGAGCAGTTCTTC
CASTRLGTSAGEQFF
>TRBV6-1|11|many|TRBJ2-7|.
TGTGCCAGCTGGCAGGTGGAAGAGCAGTACTTC
CASWQVEEQYF
>TRBV7-6|16|.|TRBJ2-1|TRBD1
TGTGCCAGCAGCTTGGCCTGGACAGGGGCCTACAATGAGCAGTTCTTC
CASSLAWTGAYNEQFF
>TRBV6-2/TRBV6-3|15|many|TRBJ2-1|.
TGTGCCAGCAGTTACGCGGTTAGCTCCTACAATGAGCAGTTCTTC
CASSYAVSSYNEQFF
>TRBV7-6|16|many|TRBJ2-3|.
TGTGCCAGCAGCTTACTTGCCGAGTCCGCCACAGATACGCAGTATTTT
CASSLLAESATDTQYF
>TRBV29-1|16|.|TRBJ2-1|TRBD2
TGCAGCGTTTATAACCGGGACTACTCAACCTACAATGAGCAGTTCTTC
CSVYNRDYSTYNEQFF
>TRBV10-3|13|.|TRBJ1-4|TRBD1
TGTGCCGCCCGGACAGGGGAAAATGAAAAACTGTTTTTT
CAARTGENEKLFF
>TRBV3-1|16|many|TRBJ1-1|TRBD1
TGTGCCAGCAGCCGAAACGAACAAGACAGGGGTGGTGAAGCTTTCTTT
CASSRNEQDRGGEAFF
>TRBV4-3|15|.|TRBJ1-2|.
TGCGCCAGCAGCCAAGACAGAAATGCGGACTATGGCTACACCTTC
CASSQDRNADYGYTF
>TRBV7-6|12|many|TRBJ2-7|.
TGTGCCAGCAGCCCTGGGGGCTACGAGCAGTACTTC
CASSPGGYEQYF
>TRBV5-4|20|.|TRBJ1-6|TRBD1
TGTGCCAGCAGCTTGAGACGGGGGGGACAGTCAATCTCCTATAATTCACCCCTCCACTTT
CASSLRRGGQSISYNSPLHF
>TRBV6-5|16|.|TRBJ1-1|.
TGTGCCAGCAGCCCCACGGGGACGAAAGTGAACACTGAAGCTTTCTTT
CASSPTGTKVNTEAFF
>TRBV7-2|15|many|TRBJ2-5|TRBD2
TGTGCCAGCAGCAAGCGAGCGGGGGGTTCAGAGACCCAGTACTTC
CASSKRAGGSETQYF
>TRBV7-2|14|many|TRBJ1-1|.
TGTGCCAGCAGCTTAGCGCGAGACAGGCGGAAAGCTTTCTTT
CASSLARDRRKAFF
>TRBV3-1|15|few|TRBJ2-7|.
TGTGCCAGCAGCCAAGGGGCAGGGGCCTTCGACGAGCAGTACTTC
CASSQGAGAFDEQYF
>TRBV6-6|16|.|TRBJ2-7|TRBD1
TGTGCCAGCAGTTACTCCCGGGACAGGGTCTCCTACGAGCAGTACTTC
CASSYSRDRVSYEQYF
>TRBV5-1|14|.|TRBJ2-1|.
TGCGCCAGCCGATTCGGGGGCGAATACAATGAGCAGTTCTTC
CASRFGGEYNEQFF
>TRBV4-1|17|many|TRBJ1-5|.
TGCGCCAGCAGCCAAGCGGGTTGGCCAGTAAAAGATCAGCCCCAGCATTTT
CASSQAGWPVKDQPQHF
>TRBV20-1|15|many|TRBJ2-1|TRBD2
TGCAGTGCTAGGGGCGGGAGAAGCTCCTACAATGAGCAGTTCTTC
CSARGGRSSYNEQFF
>TRBV15|13|.|TRBJ2-2|.
TGTGCCACCAGCAGAGAACACACCGGGGAGCTGTTTTTT
CATSREHTGELFF
>TRBV12-3/TRBV12-4|14|many|TRBJ2-5|.
TGTGCCAGCAGTTTTGGGCTAGCCCGAAGGACCCAGTACTTC
CASSFGLARRTQYF
>TRBV10-3|20|many|TRBJ2-1|TRBD2
TGTGCCATGTCACAGGGGCTGCTAGCGGGGGCCGTTCTCTCCTACAATGAGCAGTTCTTC
CAMSQGLLAGAVLSYNEQFF
>TRBV20-1|15|few|TRBJ2-1|.
TGCAGTGCTAGGAGGGACGGTAGCTCCTACAATGAGCAGTTCTTC
CSARRDGSSYNEQFF
>TRBV6-5|18|many|TRBJ2-6|TRBD1
TGTGCCAGCAGTTCGTCCGGGACAGGGGTCGGTGGGGCCAACGTCCTGACTTTC
CASSSSGTGVGGANVLTF
>TRBV5-4|14|few|TRBJ2-1|.
TGTGCCAGCAGCGGCGGGCAGTCCCGGAATGAGCAGTTCTTC
CASSGGQSRNEQFF
>TRBV2|16|many|TRBJ2-1|.
TGTGCCAGCAGCCGCCCGCCGGGGAGCTCCTACAATGAGCAGTTCTTC
CASSRPPGSSYNEQFF
>TRBV20-1|17|many|TRBJ2-4|.
TGCAGTGCTAGACCCCTGCGGGGTCCCCTAGCCAAAAACATTCAGTACTTC
CSARPLRGPLAKNIQYF
>TRBV11-2|15|many|TRBJ1-6|TRBD1
TGTGCCAGCACCAATTTGGGGACAGGGGTTTCACCCCTCCACTTT
CASTNLGTGVSPLHF
>TRBV7-2|12|many|TRBJ2-3|.
TGTGCCAGCGAGGGGGGTTCAGATACGCAGTATTTT
CASEGGSDTQYF
>TRBV7-9|12|.|TRBJ1-1|.
TGTGCCGTCCGGGAAACGAACACTGAAGCTTTCTTT
CAVRETNTEAFF
>TRBV10-3|13|.|TRBJ1-2|.
TGTGCCATCAGTGAGTCCGGTACCTATGGCTACACCTTC
CAISESGTYGYTF
>TRBV28|18|many|TRBJ2-1|.
TGTGCCAGCGCCCCTGAGGCGGCCGGGGAATCCTCCTACAATGAGCAGTTCTTC
CASAPEAAGESSYNEQFF
>TRBV21-1|11|.|TRBJ1-2|.
TGTGCCACCGGACGACTCTATGGCTACACCTTC
CATGRLYGYTF
>TRBV20-1|17|many|TRBJ2-1|.
TGCAGTGCTAGACCTACCGGAAGGGGGGGAAGGGTCAATGCGCAGTTCTTC
CSARPTGRGGRVNAQFF
>TRBV5-1|13|.|TRBJ2-1|.
TGCGCCAGCAACAAGGGTGGGTACAATGAGCAGTTCTTC
CASNKGGYNEQFF
>TRBV29-1|15|.|TRBJ2-3|.
TGCAGCGTTGAAGATCGCGAGGGGTCCACAGATACGCAGTATTTT
CSVEDREGSTDTQYF
>TRBV7-9|17|few|TRBJ2-2|TRBD1
TGTGCCAGCAGCCCAGGACAGGGAAGAGTCCCCACCGGGGAGCTGTTTTTT
CASSPGQGRVPTGELFF
>TRBV7-2|12|few|TRBJ1-1|TRBD1
TGTGCCAGCAGCGCGACAGGGACTGAAGCTTTCTTT
CASSATGTEAFF
>TRBV28|13|few|TRBJ2-1|.
TGTGCCAGCAGCACCCCCCGGATGAATGAGCAGTTCTTC
CASSTPRMNEQFF
>TRBV7-7|20|.|TRBJ1-2|.
TGTGCCAGCAGCCCTAATTCCCCCCAGGGCCCAGTAACCGAGCTCTATGGCTACACCTTC
CASSPNSPQGPVTELYGYTF
>TRBV27|17|.|TRBJ2-7|TRBD2
TGTGCCAGCAGCGATCGACTTAGCGGGGGGGTGTCCCCCCAGCAGTACTTC
CASSDRLSGGVSPQQYF
>TRBV7-9|16|many|TRBJ2-1|TRBD2
TGTGCCAGCAGCTTTACTAGCGGGGGTTGGTACAATGAGCAGTTCTTC
CASSFTSGGWYNEQFF
>TRBV6-5|14|.|TRBJ1-4|.
TGTGCCAGCAGTTACTCGGGCCGTGGGGAAAAACTGTTTTTT
CASSYSGRGEKLFF
>TRBV6-4|16|few|TRBJ2-1|TRBD1
TGTGCCAGCAGTGACTCGAAGGGGGCGCCCTACAATGAGCAGTTCTTC
CASSDSKGAPYNEQFF
>TRBV5-5|13|many|TRBJ2-7|.
TGTGCCAGCAGCTGGGACCTAACCTACGAGCAGTACTTC
CASSWDLTYEQYF
>TRBV4-1|15|many|TRBJ2-3|TRBD2
TGCGCCAGCCGAACCACTAGCGGGGGATCAGATACGCAGTATTTT
CASRTTSGGSDTQYF
>TRBV7-9|14|many|TRBJ2-3|.
TGTGCCAGCAGGCCGGGTCTAATCACAGATACGCAGTATTTT
CASRPGLITDTQYF
>TRBV5-1|15|many|TRBJ1-5|.
TGCGCCAGCAGCTTGGGCCAGACTAGCAATCAGCCCCAGCATTTT
CASSLGQTSNQPQHF
>TRBV7-6|11|few|TRBJ2-3|.
TGTGCCACCTCCCAAGGAGGGGCGCAGTATTTT
CATSQGGAQYF
>TRBV12-3/TRBV12-4|12|many|TRBJ2-1|.
TGTGCCAGCATGGCAGAATACAATGAGCAGTTCTTC
CASMAEYNEQFF
>TRBV12-3/TRBV12-4|11|few|TRBJ1-6|TRBD1
TGTGCCAGCAGTTCCGACAGGGTGCTCCACTTT
CASSSDRVLHF
>TRBV6-5|14|many|TRBJ2-2|.
TGTGCCAGCAGTAGGCGACCTGAAACCGGGGAGCTGTTTTTT
CASSRRPETGELFF
>TRBV20-1|13|.|TRBJ1-3|.
TGCAGTGCTAGAGTGAACAGGGCCAACACCATATATTTT
CSARVNRANTIYF
>TRBV20-1|13|.|TRBJ1-1|.
TGCAGTGCTATGAGGGCTTGGAACACTGAAGCTTTCTTT
CSAMRAWNTEAFF
>TRBV3-1|16|few|TRBJ1-2|TRBD1
TGTGCCAGCAGCCAAGATAGGGGACAGGGACTCTATGGCTACACCTTC
CASSQDRGQGLYGYTF